This T cell receptor (beta chain) was found in a study of shared clonotypes between healthy human individuals (dated by TCRdb to the early 2020s). With respect to the entire study: The cohort comprised a couple of women and a few men aged 18 to 49 years. Blood TCR repertoires of roughly 5 healthy adults were deeply sequenced to estimate repertoire size and the extent of clonotype sharing between individuals. Libraries were prepared and TCR repertoires were sequenced by different laboratories using diverse techniques, in order to increase sequencing depth and limit assay-specific biases. Between about 0.85 and 9.5 billion PBMCs per donor were obtained by leukapheresis. On the study overall, not on this receptor specifically: The genetic and exposure-history diversity represented was limited by the small number of donors. Pairwise subsampling indicated that sequencing depth was expected to affect the degree of clonotype sharing among donors. Sampling was restricted to blood, and TCR repertoires in tissue are likely to differ from TCR repertoires in blood.

Using the deep immunoSEQ assay, TCR CDR3 regions were amplified from genomic DNA by multiplex PCR. Extracted genomic DNA from each cell subset was distributed evenly across all wells of several immunoSEQ 96-well plates, and each plate was treated as a replicate. For unsorted PBMC, approximately 290 ng of genomic DNA, equivalent to about 30,000 T cell genomes, went into each replicate PCR. Ten immunoSEQ deep assay plates were used to sequence unsorted PBMC genomic DNA. Purified libraries were measured with a Qubit 3.0 fluorometer, size-checked on a Bioanalyzer 2100, and measured again with the KAPA Library Quantification kit. Every immunoSEQ 96-well plate was sequenced on a separate single-read 150-cycle Illumina NextSeq 550 flow cell. The authors' pipeline ran thus. Because the immunoSEQ output included only junctional sequences and no quality scores, the filtering could not be the same as the filtering used for full-length reads. Sequences were annotated with PyIR, a Python wrapper for IgBLAST v1.9, and V/J genes and CDR3 were assigned using IMGT germline references. Reads with weak V/J assignments (E-value above 1e-6), missing CDR3, stop codons, out-of-frame junctions, or ambiguous translated residues were removed. A V3J clonotype was defined by an identical inferred V gene, J gene, and CDR3 amino acid sequence. To compute the percentage overlap between repertoires, the number of shared unique clonotypes was divided by the size of the smaller repertoire. Repertoire richness was assessed with RTK rarefaction, the Chao1 estimator, and Recon v2.1 estimates of unobserved clonotypes. Held by TCRdb, this immuneACCESS table contains in-frame sequences only and omits some clones. Under half of the omission traces to an unresolved V gene where checked; the cause of the rest is unknown. That table supplies the V and J calls and clone size; D and trimming were determined from the DNA. The sample has about 470,000 clones on record, 75% to 85% of them singletons. The biggest ten clones account for around 14% of the sample.

In regard to this clone: Which antigen it targets is not known. No base-level quality is on record; no much larger clone is a single base apart.

The donors were healthy, HIV-negative adults with no recently reported acute infections or vaccinations. All donors were Caucasian adults living in Nashville, Tennessee, USA. In the unsorted samples, 90 million or so PBMCs were counted, and genomic DNA was extracted using the QIAamp DNA Blood Mini kit. Blood was obtained by leukapheresis, after which PBMCs were separated by Ficoll-Histopaque density gradient centrifugation and cryopreserved in liquid nitrogen vapor phase. The CDR3 starts with the cysteine, ends with the phenylalanine, and has 16 residues. CDR3 DNA is the only sequence kept; it has 48 bases, read in frame from the first base. Based on the germline V gene, the CDR1 and CDR2 sequences are SGHAT and FQNNGV. V trim: 1 base; J trim: 5 bases; unmatched bases: 5.

Material for sequencing was PBMCs. The sequence was collected from a woman aged 40 to 50 in good health. Some clones in this sample may be carry-over from other donors' samples. This receptor chain uses TRBV11-2 and TRBJ2-5; 12 bases in between match TRBD1. CDR3 loop: CASSLVGTGGRETQYF. Read as DNA, the sequence is TGTGCCAGCAGCTTAGTCGGGACAGGGGGCCGGGAGACCCAGTACTTC.